This record looks at one T cell receptor beta chain sequence and its context. The ends lost 10 bases at V and 2 bases at J; junction bases unmatched: 7. CDR1 is MDHEN, CDR2 SYDVKM, per germline. CDR3 length: 13 amino acids. The data belong to a study of blood T cells in healthy people across ages. The second PCR ran roughly 6 to 11 cycles with a sample-barcoded 5' primer and J-beta primers. The template-switch adaptor, which had 12 random nucleotides, put a tag on each cDNA molecule. TCRdb re-called the 5' RACE reads with MiXCR, one entry per CDR3 protein. The data hold 700,000 to 850,000 distinct CDR3 sequences, with less than 70% observed a single time.

This clonotype was sampled from a man at least 80 years old in good health. J is TRBJ2-7 and V is TRBV28; 8 bases map to TRBD2. Sequencing input: blood. The CDR3 spells CAIQRGGPYEQYF. The CDR3 region has the DNA TGTGCCATCCAACGGGGGGGCCCCTACGAGCAGTACTTC.